This is a list of T cell receptor beta chains from one sample in a study of identical twins. TCRdb re-called the 5' RACE reads through MiXCR, storing one row per CDR3 protein. The data contain about 490,000 distinct CDR3 sequences, around 15% of them singletons. The same data also contributed to another study, on yellow fever vaccine responses in identical twins.

The sequenced sample consisted of CD4+ T cells sorted from blood. Receptor source: a woman younger than 35 in good health. Both conserved end residues are part of each CDR3. Each record gives: V gene, clone size, J gene, D gene, CDR3 protein, CDR3 DNA. A D gene is named only where the DNA matches it firmly. Where a row states a size, it is once, few, many or the class of an expanded clone; other rows omit it.

v_call: TRBV12-3/TRBV12-4
clone_size: .
j_call: TRBJ1-4
d_call: .
cdr3_aa: CASSRRMGELFF
cdr3_nt: TGTGCCAGCAGTCGGCGGATGGGGGAACTGTTTTTT

v_call: TRBV29-1
clone_size: many
j_call: TRBJ1-5
d_call: .
cdr3_aa: CSVGSNSNQPQHF
cdr3_nt: TGCAGCGTTGGGTCGAATAGCAATCAGCCCCAGCATTTT

v_call: TRBV28
clone_size: .
j_call: TRBJ2-2
d_call: .
cdr3_aa: CASSLLRTTRELFF
cdr3_nt: TGTGCCAGCAGTCTCCTACGCACCACCCGGGAGCTGTTTTTT

v_call: TRBV20-1
clone_size: once
j_call: TRBJ1-2
d_call: TRBD1
cdr3_aa: CSAGTGSSYGYTF
cdr3_nt: TGCAGTGCTGGGACAGGTTCTAGCTATGGCTACACCTTC

v_call: TRBV7-2
clone_size: .
j_call: TRBJ2-3
d_call: .
cdr3_aa: CASSLFQQGTDTQYF
cdr3_nt: TGTGCCAGCAGCTTATTCCAGCAGGGGACAGATACGCAGTATTTT

v_call: TRBV20-1
clone_size: few
j_call: TRBJ2-1
d_call: TRBD2
cdr3_aa: CSGRQKTSRSYNEQFF
cdr3_nt: TGCAGTGGTAGACAAAAGACTAGCAGGTCCTACAATGAGCAGTTCTTC

v_call: TRBV5-1
clone_size: many
j_call: TRBJ2-1
d_call: .
cdr3_aa: CASRYGDEQFF
cdr3_nt: TGCGCCAGCAGATATGGCGATGAGCAGTTCTTC

v_call: TRBV12-3/TRBV12-4
clone_size: .
j_call: TRBJ2-3
d_call: .
cdr3_aa: CASSAAGTLSTDTQYF
cdr3_nt: TGTGCCAGCAGTGCCGCTGGCACCCTAAGCACAGATACGCAGTATTTT

v_call: TRBV7-8
clone_size: once
j_call: TRBJ2-1
d_call: TRBD2
cdr3_aa: CASSFIGTSEQFF
cdr3_nt: TGTGCCAGCAGCTTTATCGGGACTAGCGAGCAGTTCTTC

v_call: TRBV10-1
clone_size: .
j_call: TRBJ2-7
d_call: TRBD2
cdr3_aa: CASSESVGRAPYEQYF
cdr3_nt: TGCGCCAGCAGTGAGTCTGTCGGGAGGGCCCCCTACGAGCAGTACTTC

v_call: TRBV19
clone_size: few
j_call: TRBJ2-3
d_call: TRBD2
cdr3_aa: CASSEGAGASDTQYF
cdr3_nt: TGTGCCAGTAGTGAGGGAGCGGGAGCTTCAGATACGCAGTATTTT

v_call: TRBV2
clone_size: .
j_call: TRBJ1-2
d_call: .
cdr3_aa: CASSQGSFYGYTF
cdr3_nt: TGTGCCAGCAGTCAGGGATCCTTCTATGGCTACACCTTC

v_call: TRBV5-1
clone_size: few
j_call: TRBJ2-3
d_call: TRBD1
cdr3_aa: CASSSGQVGRDTQYF
cdr3_nt: TGCGCCAGCAGCTCTGGACAGGTTGGCCGAGATACGCAGTATTTT

v_call: TRBV7-2
clone_size: .
j_call: TRBJ2-2
d_call: .
cdr3_aa: CASSLALRSTGELFF
cdr3_nt: TGTGCCAGCAGCTTAGCGTTGAGATCTACCGGGGAGCTGTTTTTT

v_call: TRBV9
clone_size: .
j_call: TRBJ2-1
d_call: .
cdr3_aa: CASSPGQHGGLGDF
cdr3_nt: TGTGCCAGCAGCCCTGGGCAGCATGGGGGCTTGGGGGACTTC

v_call: TRBV6-4
clone_size: .
j_call: TRBJ2-3
d_call: .
cdr3_aa: CASSSWDAEFTDTQYF
cdr3_nt: TGTGCCAGCAGTTCTTGGGACGCGGAATTCACAGATACGCAGTATTTT

v_call: TRBV5-1
clone_size: few
j_call: TRBJ2-1
d_call: .
cdr3_aa: CASSLASAVHEQFF
cdr3_nt: TGCGCCAGCAGCTTGGCCTCGGCCGTCCATGAGCAGTTCTTC

v_call: TRBV18
clone_size: once
j_call: TRBJ1-1
d_call: .
cdr3_aa: CASSPVGGPDTEAFF
cdr3_nt: TGTGCCAGCTCACCGGTCGGGGGGCCGGACACTGAAGCTTTCTTT

v_call: TRBV6-5
clone_size: few
j_call: TRBJ1-4
d_call: .
cdr3_aa: CASSYQDRPGEKLFF
cdr3_nt: TGTGCCAGCAGTTACCAAGACAGGCCTGGGGAAAAACTGTTTTTT

v_call: TRBV12-3/TRBV12-4
clone_size: .
j_call: TRBJ2-7
d_call: TRBD2
cdr3_aa: CASSPQLAGGGEQYF
cdr3_nt: TGTGCCAGCAGTCCTCAGCTAGCGGGAGGGGGCGAGCAGTACTTC

v_call: TRBV27
clone_size: .
j_call: TRBJ2-7
d_call: .
cdr3_aa: CASSSGQWGVHEQYF
cdr3_nt: TGTGCCAGCAGTTCGGGCCAATGGGGGGTCCACGAGCAGTACTTC

v_call: TRBV3-1
clone_size: many
j_call: TRBJ1-2
d_call: .
cdr3_aa: CASSQEPGQNYGYTF
cdr3_nt: TGTGCCAGCAGCCAAGAACCCGGACAGAACTATGGCTACACCTTC

v_call: TRBV3-1
clone_size: many
j_call: TRBJ1-1
d_call: .
cdr3_aa: CASSQVGNTEAFF
cdr3_nt: TGTGCCAGCAGCCAAGTGGGGAACACTGAAGCTTTCTTT

v_call: TRBV20-1
clone_size: few
j_call: TRBJ1-5
d_call: .
cdr3_aa: CSAPRGSNQPQHF
cdr3_nt: TGCAGTGCTCCGAGGGGTTCCAATCAGCCCCAGCATTTT

v_call: TRBV5-1
clone_size: .
j_call: TRBJ1-4
d_call: TRBD1
cdr3_aa: CASSRDSYNEKLFF
cdr3_nt: TGCGCCAGCAGCCGGGACAGTTATAATGAAAAACTGTTTTTT

v_call: TRBV11-1
clone_size: .
j_call: TRBJ2-1
d_call: .
cdr3_aa: CASSQGVQRYNEQFF
cdr3_nt: TGTGCCAGCAGCCAAGGGGTACAGCGTTACAATGAGCAGTTCTTC

v_call: TRBV5-1
clone_size: once
j_call: TRBJ1-1
d_call: .
cdr3_aa: CASSLDGQNTEAFF
cdr3_nt: TGCGCCAGCAGCTTGGACGGTCAGAACACTGAAGCTTTCTTT

v_call: TRBV11-2
clone_size: few
j_call: TRBJ2-3
d_call: TRBD2
cdr3_aa: CASSSVPGVAGDPDTQYF
cdr3_nt: TGTGCCAGCAGCTCCGTCCCGGGGGTAGCGGGGGATCCAGATACGCAGTATTTT

v_call: TRBV24-1
clone_size: .
j_call: TRBJ2-1
d_call: .
cdr3_aa: CATSDIAASYNEQFF
cdr3_nt: TGTGCCACCAGTGATATAGCGGCCTCCTACAATGAGCAGTTCTTC

v_call: TRBV4-2
clone_size: few
j_call: TRBJ2-1
d_call: .
cdr3_aa: CASSHPNGGSSYNEQFF
cdr3_nt: TGTGCCAGCAGCCATCCAAACGGGGGTAGCTCCTACAATGAGCAGTTCTTC

v_call: TRBV27
clone_size: .
j_call: TRBJ2-1
d_call: .
cdr3_aa: CASSPRAAYNEQFF
cdr3_nt: TGTGCCAGCAGTCCCAGGGCAGCCTACAATGAGCAGTTCTTC

v_call: TRBV2
clone_size: few
j_call: TRBJ1-1
d_call: .
cdr3_aa: CARGRMNTEAFF
cdr3_nt: TGTGCCCGAGGTCGGATGAACACTGAAGCTTTCTTT

v_call: TRBV10-3
clone_size: many
j_call: TRBJ2-7
d_call: .
cdr3_aa: CAISEGTGAYEQYF
cdr3_nt: TGTGCCATCAGTGAAGGCACGGGTGCCTACGAGCAGTACTTC

v_call: TRBV6-5
clone_size: few
j_call: TRBJ1-2
d_call: TRBD1
cdr3_aa: CASSFLWDRAQCTF
cdr3_nt: TGTGCCAGCAGTTTCCTTTGGGACAGGGCCCAATGCACCTTC

v_call: TRBV20-1
clone_size: few
j_call: TRBJ2-5
d_call: TRBD2
cdr3_aa: CSAQGTSGRETQYF
cdr3_nt: TGCAGTGCCCAAGGGACTAGCGGTCGGGAGACCCAGTACTTC

v_call: TRBV3-1
clone_size: .
j_call: TRBJ2-2
d_call: .
cdr3_aa: CASSQGDTRVNTGELFF
cdr3_nt: TGTGCCAGCAGCCAAGGGGACACCCGGGTGAACACCGGGGAGCTGTTTTTT

v_call: TRBV5-1
clone_size: few
j_call: TRBJ2-7
d_call: .
cdr3_aa: CASSLSVGNEQYF
cdr3_nt: TGCGCCAGCAGCTTATCGGTTGGCAACGAGCAGTACTTC

v_call: TRBV7-2
clone_size: few
j_call: TRBJ2-5
d_call: .
cdr3_aa: CASSLGWVETQYF
cdr3_nt: TGTGCCAGCAGCTTGGGATGGGTGGAGACCCAGTACTTC

v_call: TRBV7-8
clone_size: once
j_call: TRBJ2-7
d_call: .
cdr3_aa: CASSTRGGASHEQYF
cdr3_nt: TGTGCCAGCAGCACCAGAGGAGGGGCTAGCCACGAGCAGTACTTC

v_call: TRBV12-3/TRBV12-4
clone_size: .
j_call: TRBJ2-3
d_call: .
cdr3_aa: CASSLRGVTDTQYF
cdr3_nt: TGTGCCAGCAGTTTGAGGGGGGTCACAGATACGCAGTATTTT